The source of this TCR beta chain is a study of blood T cells in healthy people across ages (dated by TCRdb to about 2015). A note on the overall study: Template switching captured roughly one uniquely barcoded TCR beta cDNA molecule per two T cells in model experiments. To track age-related changes in TCR beta repertoire diversity, the study relied on deep sequencing normalized with unique cDNA molecular identifiers. Four age groups were formed from the donors: young (average about 16 years), middle-aged (approximately 40), aged (about 68) and long-lived (around 82). To avoid experimental bias, donors of different ages were distributed randomly across sequencing lanes. The study analyzed two additional independent replicas of 1 million unique cDNA reads from the same blood draw for two donors, one aged 18 to 30 and one aged 80 or older.

To note about this clonotype: The specificity of this receptor is unknown. No clone much larger than this one lies a single base away; base qualities are absent.

The library came from 5' RACE. Sequencing relied on an Illumina HiSeq 2500. A second PCR of roughly 7 to 11 cycles was performed with a sample-barcoded 5' primer and a J-beta primer mix. Each TCR beta cDNA molecule received a unique molecular identifier from a template-switch 5' adaptor carrying 12 random nucleotides. Each sample yielded at least 3 million CDR3-containing paired-end reads. The Mint cDNA synthesis kit, primed by a TRBC-specific oligonucleotide, was used to synthesize first-strand cDNA from all RNA. Following uracil-DNA glycosylase treatment, a first 18-cycle PCR with universal primers M1SS and BC2_uni_R was performed on all cDNA. The authors processed their data as follows. Each sample was normalized by randomly selecting 1 million high-quality reads, each carrying a distinct molecular identifier. Instead of being binned into consensus sequences, reads that shared molecular identifiers were thrown out. MiTCR, run with a Q25 quality threshold and the strictest error-elimination algorithm, handled CDR3 identification, clonotype clustering and error correction. A nonparametric unseen species model using Euler transformation provided a lower-bound estimate of total TCR beta diversity. The raw public reads went through TCRdb reprocessing: fastp at Q25, MiXCR clone calling, in-frame beta chains kept. Identical CDR3 proteins give one entry, which carries the most common genes and DNA. The V and J calls follow TCRdb's processing rather than the paper's. Within this sample are fewer than 800,000 distinct CDR3 sequences, with 32% of them counted one time only. The top ten clones comprise 15% of the sample.

Study-wide conclusions, independent of this receptor: Compared with the aged group, the long-lived group had more naive CD4+ T cells, fewer expanded clones and increased TCR diversity, suggesting age selection. There was a strong correlation between observed TCR beta diversity and the percentage of naive T cells measured by flow cytometry. The CMV infection status of donors was not known, potentially confounding age-related changes in expanded clonotypes. Estimates of total diversity based on one million sequenced T cells were regarded as lower bounds and as underestimates. Bulk unsorted PBMC profiling prevented conclusive comparison of naive and antigen-experienced compartments. Observed TCR beta diversity per million T cells fell roughly linearly with age, and a significant reduction was already apparent by age around 44.

The CDR3 starts with the cysteine, ends with the phenylalanine, and has 13 residues. The kept DNA is CDR3 alone, 39 bases in frame from the first base. CDR1 MNHEY and CDR2 SVGEGT are derived from the germline V gene. V sheds 7 bases and J sheds 6 bases, leaving 15 bases between their ends. The 39 donors, aged roughly 6 to 90 years, were systemically healthy Caucasian individuals from Russia. Each donor gave 8 to 10 milliliters of peripheral blood, collected into EDTA-treated Vacutainer tubes. Ficoll-Paque density-gradient centrifugation was used to isolate PBMCs, with at least 6.5 million per sample. Trizol reagent was used to extract total RNA from the PBMCs, yielding at least 5 micrograms per sample. For every donor, an aliquot of PBMCs went through flow cytometry to measure the percentages of naive CD45RAhigh/CD27high T cells.

The chain was built from TRBV6-2 or TRBV6-3 and TRBJ1-2; a tentative D match to TRBD1 spans 6 bases. Sequencing was carried out using blood. This receptor was obtained from a woman older than 75 in good health. Donor details come from another sample of the same person, matched by shared clones. In nucleotide form, the sequence is TGTGCCAGCATAATGGAGGGGGAAGATGGCTACACCTTC. This codes for CASIMEGEDGYTF.